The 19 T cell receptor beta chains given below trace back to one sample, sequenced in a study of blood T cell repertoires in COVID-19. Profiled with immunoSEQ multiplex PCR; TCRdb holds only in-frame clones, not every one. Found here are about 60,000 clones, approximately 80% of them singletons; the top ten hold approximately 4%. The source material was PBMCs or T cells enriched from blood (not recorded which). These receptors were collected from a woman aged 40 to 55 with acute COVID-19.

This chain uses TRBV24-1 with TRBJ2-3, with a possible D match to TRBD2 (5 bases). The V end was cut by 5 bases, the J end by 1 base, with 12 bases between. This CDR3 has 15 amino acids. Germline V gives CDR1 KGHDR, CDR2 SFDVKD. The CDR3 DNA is TGTGCCACCAGTGCGTCCTTGCGGGGCACAGATACGCAGTATTTT. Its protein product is CATSASLRGTDTQYF.

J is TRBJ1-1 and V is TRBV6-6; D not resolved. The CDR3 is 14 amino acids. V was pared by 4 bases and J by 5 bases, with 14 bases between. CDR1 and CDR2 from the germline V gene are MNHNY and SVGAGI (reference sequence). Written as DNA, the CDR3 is TGTGCCAGCAGTTCCCCGGCGTGGAGGACTGAAGCTTTCTTT. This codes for CASSSPAWRTEAFF.

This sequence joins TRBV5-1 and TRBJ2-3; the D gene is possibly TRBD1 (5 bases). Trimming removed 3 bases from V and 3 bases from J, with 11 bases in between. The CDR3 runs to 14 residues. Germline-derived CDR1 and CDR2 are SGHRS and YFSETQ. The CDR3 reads CASSYRTLTDTQYF. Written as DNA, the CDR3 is TGCGCCAGCAGCTACCGGACACTAACAGATACGCAGTATTTT.

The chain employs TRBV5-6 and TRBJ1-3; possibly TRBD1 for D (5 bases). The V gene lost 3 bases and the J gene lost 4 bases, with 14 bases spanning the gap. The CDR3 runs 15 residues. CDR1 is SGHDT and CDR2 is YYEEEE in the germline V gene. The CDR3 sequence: CASSYGTGSGNTIYF. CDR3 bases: TGTGCCAGCAGCTATGGGACTGGGTCAGGAAACACCATATATTTT.

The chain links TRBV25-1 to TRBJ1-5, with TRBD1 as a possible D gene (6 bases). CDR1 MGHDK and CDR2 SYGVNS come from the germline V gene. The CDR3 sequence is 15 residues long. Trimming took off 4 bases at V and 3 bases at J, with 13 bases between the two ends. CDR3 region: CASSGGPGVNQPQHF. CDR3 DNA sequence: TGTGCCAGCAGTGGAGGTCCAGGGGTCAATCAGCCCCAGCATTTT.

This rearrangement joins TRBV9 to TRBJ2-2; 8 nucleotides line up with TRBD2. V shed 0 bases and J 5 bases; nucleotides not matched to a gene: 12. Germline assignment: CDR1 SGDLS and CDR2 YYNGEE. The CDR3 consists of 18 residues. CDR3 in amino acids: CASSVAPGRAGDTGELFF. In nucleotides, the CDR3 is TGTGCCAGCAGCGTAGCTCCTGGGCGAGCGGGAGATACCGGGGAGCTGTTTTTT.

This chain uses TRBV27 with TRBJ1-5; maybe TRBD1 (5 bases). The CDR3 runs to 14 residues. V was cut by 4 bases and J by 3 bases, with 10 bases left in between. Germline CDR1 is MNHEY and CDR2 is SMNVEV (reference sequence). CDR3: CASSSAGNNQPQHF. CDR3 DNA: TGTGCCAGCAGTTCAGCAGGGAACAATCAGCCCCAGCATTTT.

The DNA of the CDR3 is TGCAGTGCCCAAACAGGGAATGAGCAGTTCTTC. This encodes CSAQTGNEQFF. The chain links TRBV20-1 to TRBJ2-1; tentatively, D is TRBD1 (6 bases). The ends were cut back, 6 bases at V and 7 bases at J, with 10 bases in the middle. Germline V gene data show CDR1 as DFQATT and CDR2 as SNEGSKA (reference sequence). CDR3 length: 11 amino acids.

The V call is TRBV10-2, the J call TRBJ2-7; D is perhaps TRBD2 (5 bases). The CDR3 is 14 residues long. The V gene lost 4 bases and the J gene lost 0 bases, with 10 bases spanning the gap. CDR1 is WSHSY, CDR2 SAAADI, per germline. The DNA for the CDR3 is TGCGCCAGCAGTGTCGGAGGTGGCTCCTACGAGCAGTACTTC. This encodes CASSVGGGSYEQYF.

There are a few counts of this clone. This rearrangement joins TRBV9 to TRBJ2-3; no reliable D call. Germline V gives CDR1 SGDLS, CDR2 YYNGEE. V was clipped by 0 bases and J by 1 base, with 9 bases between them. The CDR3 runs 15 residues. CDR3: CASSVGGRRTDTQYF. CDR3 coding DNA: TGTGCCAGCAGCGTAGGAGGTCGGCGCACAGATACGCAGTATTTT.

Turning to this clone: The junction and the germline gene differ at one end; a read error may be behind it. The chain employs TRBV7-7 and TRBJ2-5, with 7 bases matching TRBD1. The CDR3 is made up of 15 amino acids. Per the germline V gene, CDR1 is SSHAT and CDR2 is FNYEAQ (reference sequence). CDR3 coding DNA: TGTGCTAGCAGCCCCCGACAGGGTCGACAAGAGACCCAGTACTTC. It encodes CASSPRQGRQETQYF.

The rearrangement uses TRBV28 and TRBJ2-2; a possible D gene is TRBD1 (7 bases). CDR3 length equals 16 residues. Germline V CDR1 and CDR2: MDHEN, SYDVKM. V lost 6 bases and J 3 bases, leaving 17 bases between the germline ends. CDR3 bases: TGTGCCAGCAGCCAGGGACAGACGGGGGACACCGGGGAGCTGTTTTTT. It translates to CASSQGQTGDTGELFF.

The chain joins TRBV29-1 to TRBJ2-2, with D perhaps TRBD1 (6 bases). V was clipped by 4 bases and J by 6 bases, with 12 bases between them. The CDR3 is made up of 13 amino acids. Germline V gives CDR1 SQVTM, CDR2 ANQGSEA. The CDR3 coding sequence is TGCAGCGTTGGCAGGGGCGCGGCCGGGGAGCTGTTTTTT. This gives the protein CSVGRGAAGELFF.

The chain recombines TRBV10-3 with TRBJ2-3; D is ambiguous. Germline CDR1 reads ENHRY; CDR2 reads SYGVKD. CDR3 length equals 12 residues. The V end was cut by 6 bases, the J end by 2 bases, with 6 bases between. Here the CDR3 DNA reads TGTGCCATCAGCCCTAACACAGATACGCAGTATTTT. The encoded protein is CAISPNTDTQYF.

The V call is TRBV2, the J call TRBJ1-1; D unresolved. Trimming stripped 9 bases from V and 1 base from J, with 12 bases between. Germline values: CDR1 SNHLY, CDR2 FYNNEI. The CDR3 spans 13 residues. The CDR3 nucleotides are TGTGCCAGGGAGGGAACCCCGAACACTGAAGCTTTCTTT. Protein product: CAREGTPNTEAFF. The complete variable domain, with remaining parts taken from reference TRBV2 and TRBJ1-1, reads EPEVTQTPSHQVTQMGQEVILRCVPISNHLYFYWYRQILGQKVEFLVSFYNNEISEKSEIFDDQFSVERPDGSNFTLKIRSTKLEDSAMYFCAREGTPNTEAFFGQGTRLTVV.

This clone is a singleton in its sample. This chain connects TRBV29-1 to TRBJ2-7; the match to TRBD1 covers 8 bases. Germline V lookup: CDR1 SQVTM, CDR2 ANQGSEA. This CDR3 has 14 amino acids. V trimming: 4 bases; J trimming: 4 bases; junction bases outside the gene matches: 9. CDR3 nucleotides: TGCAGCGTTGTTCGGCAGGGGGCTTTATACGAGCAGTACTTC. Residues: CSVVRQGALYEQYF.

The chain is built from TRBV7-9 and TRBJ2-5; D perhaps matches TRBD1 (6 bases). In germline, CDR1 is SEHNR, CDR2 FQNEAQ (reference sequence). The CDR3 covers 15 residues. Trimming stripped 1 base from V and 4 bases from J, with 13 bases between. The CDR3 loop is CASSLDRVGTETQYF. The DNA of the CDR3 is TGTGCCAGCAGCTTAGACAGGGTGGGGACAGAGACCCAGTACTTC.

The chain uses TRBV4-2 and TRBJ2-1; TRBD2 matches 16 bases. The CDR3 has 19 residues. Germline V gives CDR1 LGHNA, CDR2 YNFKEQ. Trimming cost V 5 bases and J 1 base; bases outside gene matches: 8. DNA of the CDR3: TGTGCCAGCAGCGACCGATGGGGACTAGCGGGAGGGTCCTACAATGAGCAGTTCTTC. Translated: CASSDRWGLAGGSYNEQFF.

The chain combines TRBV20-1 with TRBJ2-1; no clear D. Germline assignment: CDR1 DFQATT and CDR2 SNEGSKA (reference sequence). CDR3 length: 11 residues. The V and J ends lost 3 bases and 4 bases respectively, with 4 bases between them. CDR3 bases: TGCAGTGCTAGGACTTACAATGAGCAGTTCTTC. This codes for CSARTYNEQFF.